This T cell receptor (beta chain) was profiled in a study of blood T cell repertoires in COVID-19. Study overall: Acute and convalescent COVID-19 samples came from the United States, Italy and Spain. In each case, the material was cDNA or gDNA derived from T cells, B-cell-depleted T cells, or PBMCs.

Methods used by the authors: Cell counts per sample came from amplifying reference gene primers. The assay was immunoSEQ multiplex PCR, and TCRdb's table has in-frame clones only and misses some. V, J and clone size reflect that table, while D and trimming were determined from the DNA. The sample shows roughly 100,000 clones, around 92% of them seen only once. The clonotype comes from a man aged 18 to 35 with acute or convalescent COVID-19. Specimen: peripheral blood.

CDR3 residues: CASRYDSGGGIQYF. In DNA, the CDR3 is TGTGCCAGCAGATACGACTCAGGGGGCGGCATTCAGTACTTC. This chain uses TRBV5-5 with TRBJ2-4; 8 nucleotides align to TRBD1. With 5 bases clipped from V and 9 bases from J, the junction kept 10 bases outside the gene matches. CDR3 size: 14 residues. Germline V gene data show CDR1 as SGHKS and CDR2 as YYEKEE (reference sequence). Full variable domain (missing parts from reference TRBV5-5 and TRBJ2-4): DAGVTQSPTHLIKTRGQQVTLRCSPISGHKSVSWYQQVLGQGPQFIFQYYEKEERGRGNFPDRFSARQFPNYSSELNVNALLLGDSALYLCASRYDSGGGIQYFGAGTRLSVL.